This TCR beta chain was sequenced during a study of spatial heterogeneity in lung cancer. At the level of the study: The donor group consisted of over 55 patients who had untreated, early-stage non-small cell lung cancer.

Whole-study results and caveats: Circulating ubiquitous expanded tumor TCRs were observed more frequently at resection than at follow-up.

Time point defined: blood at routine non-recurrence follow-up after resection. Sequencing covered unsorted whole RNA taken from tumor, nontumor lung or frozen PBMC. MiXCR, run by TCRdb on the 5' RACE reads, gives a single entry per CDR3 protein. This sample has about 45,000 distinct CDR3 sequences, with about 22% found just once. Germline V gene sequence: CDR1 SGHNT, CDR2 YYREEE (reference sequence). The CDR3 covers 15 residues. Trimming cost V 1 base and J 3 bases, with 10 bases left between them. A remark on this clonotype: Its antigen is currently unknown.

Here the sequenced sample was PBMCs, taken at follow-up. This sequence was found in a female donor with early-stage non-small cell lung cancer. V is TRBV5-4 and J is TRBJ1-4; a weak D match, TRBD1 (6 bases). The CDR3 DNA sequence: TGTGCCAGCAGCTTGAGAGGGGGAGCTAATGAAAAACTGTTTTTT. It translates to CASSLRGGANEKLFF.